One and the same sample provided the 20 T cell receptor beta chains below, sequenced in a study of cytomegalovirus exposure and HLA in healthy donors. 60 Vbeta and 13 Jbeta primers were used in PCR. Data came from immunoSEQ multiplex PCR; TCRdb stores just in-frame clones and leaves some out. In the table there are around 94,000 clones, more than 75% of which are singletons. Specimen: PBMCs. Receptors were obtained from a human donor in good health.

This sequence joins TRBV28 and TRBJ2-7; possible D gene TRBD1, 5 bases. Germline V gene sequence: CDR1 MDHEN, CDR2 SYDVKM. V gave up 7 bases and J gave up 0 bases, with 19 bases separating them. The CDR3 extends over 16 amino acids. The DNA for the CDR3 is TGTGCCAGCAACCTACATTTCACCAGGGCCTCCTACGAGCAGTACTTC. This encodes CASNLHFTRASYEQYF.

The chain employs TRBV15 and TRBJ2-7; the D gene is possibly TRBD1 (6 bases). Germline V CDR1 and CDR2: LNHNV, YYDKDF (reference sequence). V shed 5 bases and J shed 7 bases, with 15 bases lying between them. The CDR3 sequence is 13 residues long. CDR3 loop: CATSRGQFREQYF. The DNA of the CDR3 is TGTGCCACCAGCCGAGGACAGTTTCGGGAGCAGTACTTC.

The chain combines TRBV27 with TRBJ2-7; D not certain. CDR1 is MNHEY, CDR2 SMNVEV, per germline (reference sequence). CDR3 length: 11 amino acids. Trimming took 3 bases from V and 3 from J, leaving 3 bases between them. CDR3: CASSFGYEQYF. The CDR3 DNA reads as TGTGCCAGCAGTTTCGGCTACGAGCAGTACTTC.

The chain joins TRBV5-1 to TRBJ2-2, with 9 bases identical to TRBD1. Per germline, CDR1 SGHRS and CDR2 YFSETQ. V lost 2 bases to trimming and J lost 6 bases; unmatched junction nucleotides: 5. The CDR3 has 15 amino acids. This CDR3 is CASSLTGGVPGELFF. For the CDR3, the DNA is TGCGCCAGCAGCTTAACAGGGGGCGTCCCCGGGGAGCTGTTTTTT.

The rearrangement joins TRBV5-1 to TRBJ2-5, with a tentative D call TRBD1 (6 bases). V shed 4 bases and J shed 5 bases, with 6 bases lying between them. The germline V gene has CDR1 SGHRS and CDR2 YFSETQ. The CDR3 sequence is 11 residues long. CDR3 loop: CASSQGETQYF. CDR3 nucleotides: TGCGCCAGCAGCCAGGGGGAGACCCAGTACTTC. The entire variable domain, with the rest obtained from reference TRBV5-1 and TRBJ2-5, is as follows: KAGVTQTPRYLIKTRGQQVTLSCSPISGHRSVSWYQQTPGQGLQFLFEYFSETQRNKGNFPGRFSGRQFSNSRSEMNVSTLELGDSALYLCASSQGETQYFGPGTRLLVL.

CDR3 in DNA: TGCAGCGTTATCGTGAACACTGAAGCTTTCTTT. It yields the protein CSVIVNTEAFF. This sequence joins TRBV29-1 and TRBJ1-1; D unresolved. Germline values: CDR1 SQVTM, CDR2 ANQGSEA. Trimming stripped 5 bases from V and 0 bases from J, with 4 bases between. The CDR3 totals 11 residues.

The chain links TRBV6-4 to TRBJ1-5; D is unresolved. The CDR3 is made up of 13 amino acids. Germline values: CDR1 MRHNA, CDR2 SNTAGT. Between the trimmed V and J ends, which lost 3 bases and 6 bases, there was a span of 9 bases. The DNA for the CDR3 is TGTGCCAGCAGTGAGACACGGGGTCAGCCCCAGCATTTT. Protein: CASSETRGQPQHF.

Only a few counts were recorded for this clone. The rearrangement joins TRBV11-1 to TRBJ2-2; the match to TRBD2 covers 10 bases. With V trimmed by 5 bases and J by 1 base, 1 base remained unmatched. Germline loops: CDR1 SGHAT, CDR2 FQDESV (reference sequence). The CDR3 has 15 amino acids. In nucleotides, the CDR3 is TGTGCCAGCAGCCGACTAGCGGGGAACACCGGGGAGCTGTTTTTT. Encoded protein: CASSRLAGNTGELFF.

The chain couples TRBV4-3 to TRBJ2-1; 7 bases are shared with TRBD1. In germline, CDR1 is LGHNA, CDR2 YSLEER. V shed 1 base and J 3 bases; nucleotides not matched to a gene: 3. The CDR3 runs 15 residues. CDR3 DNA: TGCGCCAGCAGCCAAGGGACAGGACTCTACAATGAGCAGTTCTTC. This gives the protein CASSQGTGLYNEQFF.

V gene TRBV7-8 combines with J gene TRBJ2-2; 8 positions match TRBD1. After removal of 8 bases from V and 6 bases from J, the junction contained 8 bases not matched to a gene. This CDR3 is 14 amino acids long. Germline loops: CDR1 SGHVS, CDR2 FQNEAQ. CDR3 DNA sequence: TGTGCCAGCGCTAGGACAGGGAAAGCCGGGGAGCTGTTTTTT. Translation: CASARTGKAGELFF.

V gene TRBV5-5 combines with J gene TRBJ2-3; 11 bases are a match to TRBD2. V dropped 1 base and J dropped 2; count of bases not matched to a gene: 3. The germline CDR1 and CDR2 sequences are SGHKS and YYEKEE (reference sequence). The CDR3 extends over 16 amino acids. CDR3: CASSLSTSGDTDTQYF. CDR3 DNA: TGTGCCAGCAGCTTGTCGACTAGCGGGGACACAGATACGCAGTATTTT.

This chain links TRBV6-5 with TRBJ1-6; tentative D call: TRBD1 (6 bases). This CDR3 comprises 15 residues. Germline V gene sequence: CDR1 MNHEY, CDR2 SVGAGI. V was trimmed by 3 bases and J by 6 bases, leaving 12 bases between them. As DNA, the CDR3 is TGTGCCAGCAGTTATAGGGACACCTCTAATTCACCCCTCCACTTT. It specifies CASSYRDTSNSPLHF.

The rearrangement uses TRBV27 and TRBJ1-2; D is ambiguous. V lost 0 bases, J lost 4 bases, and 6 bases lay in between. This CDR3 contains 13 residues. The germline gives CDR1 MNHEY, CDR2 SMNVEV (reference sequence). The CDR3 here is CASSLSGFYGYTF. The DNA for the CDR3 is TGTGCCAGCAGTTTATCGGGCTTCTATGGCTACACCTTC.

This clone appeared a few times. The rearrangement joins TRBV5-6 to TRBJ2-5; D remains unclear. Germline CDR1 SGHDT, CDR2 YYEEEE. The CDR3 is made up of 13 amino acids. Trimming removed 0 bases from V and 12 bases from J, with 15 bases in between. CDR3 DNA: TGTGCCAGCAGCTTGGCCAATGCAAGGCTAGAGTACTTC. Translated: CASSLANARLEYF.

J is TRBJ1-1 and V is TRBV27; 11 nucleotides align to TRBD1. The J segment lost 5 bases and the V segment lost 3 bases, leaving 11 bases of the junction unmatched. Germline assignment: CDR1 MNHEY and CDR2 SMNVEV (reference sequence). The length of the CDR3 is 17 residues. This CDR3 reads CASSFRTGGAVETEAFF. CDR3 sequence (DNA): TGTGCCAGCAGTTTTCGGACAGGGGGCGCGGTAGAAACTGAAGCTTTCTTT.

The CDR3 DNA follows: TGTGCCAGCAGTGAAGGGTGGCAGTCCTATGGCTACACCTTC. It translates to CASSEGWQSYGYTF. This chain joins TRBV6-1 and TRBJ1-2; D is uncertain. CDR1 is MNHNS and CDR2 is SASEGT in the germline V gene. Between the trimmed V and J ends, which lost 1 base and 4 bases, there was a span of 10 bases. The CDR3 covers 14 residues.

The V gene is TRBV6-6, the J gene TRBJ2-7; 8 bases align to TRBD2. Per germline, CDR1 MNHNY and CDR2 SVGAGI (reference sequence). Germline trimming cut 5 bases from V and 2 bases from J; bases unmatched to any gene: 8. There are 15 residues in the CDR3. The DNA of the CDR3 is TGTGCCAGCAGTAGCCAGCGGGAGTGGACCTACGAGCAGTACTTC. This encodes CASSSQREWTYEQYF.

The chain carries TRBV25-1 and TRBJ2-1; 10 positions agree with TRBD2. The CDR3 runs to 14 residues. V was clipped by 8 bases and J by 2 bases; unmatched bases: 3. Germline CDR1 reads MGHDK; CDR2 reads SYGVNS. This chain's CDR3 is CASSAGGPYNEQFF. CDR3 nucleotides: TGTGCCAGCTCAGCGGGGGGGCCCTACAATGAGCAGTTCTTC.

This clone was counted a few times. V gene TRBV6-5 combines with J gene TRBJ2-1; 9 bases align to TRBD2. The CDR3 is made up of 13 amino acids. The V segment lost 8 bases and the J segment 10 bases; nucleotides outside the gene matches: 9. The V gene's germline CDR1 is MNHEY and CDR2 SVGAGI. Written as DNA, the CDR3 is TGTGCCAGCCGGCTAGCGGGGAAGGGGGAGCAGTTCTTC. Encoded protein: CASRLAGKGEQFF.

The gene calls are TRBV18 and TRBJ1-4; 10 bases are shared with TRBD1. The CDR3 spans 16 residues. CDR1 is KGHSH, CDR2 LQKENI, per germline. V was clipped by 1 base and J by 7 bases; unmatched bases: 6. The DNA for the CDR3 is TGTGCCAGCTCACCACGCCTCGGACAGGGGGGTGAAAAACTGTTTTTT. Translation gives CASSPRLGQGGEKLFF.